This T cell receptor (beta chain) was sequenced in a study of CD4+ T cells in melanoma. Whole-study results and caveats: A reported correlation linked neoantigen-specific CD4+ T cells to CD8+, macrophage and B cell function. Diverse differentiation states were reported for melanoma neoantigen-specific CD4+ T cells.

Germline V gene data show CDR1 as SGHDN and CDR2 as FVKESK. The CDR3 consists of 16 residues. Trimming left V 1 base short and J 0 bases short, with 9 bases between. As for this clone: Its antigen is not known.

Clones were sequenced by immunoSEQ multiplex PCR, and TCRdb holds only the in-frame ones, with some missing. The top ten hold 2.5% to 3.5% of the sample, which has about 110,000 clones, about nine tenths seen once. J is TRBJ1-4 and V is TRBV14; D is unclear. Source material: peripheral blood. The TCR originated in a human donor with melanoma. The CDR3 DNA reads TGTGCCAGCAGCCAAGTTTCGTCAGCAACTAATGAAAAACTGTTTTTT. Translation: CASSQVSSATNEKLFF.